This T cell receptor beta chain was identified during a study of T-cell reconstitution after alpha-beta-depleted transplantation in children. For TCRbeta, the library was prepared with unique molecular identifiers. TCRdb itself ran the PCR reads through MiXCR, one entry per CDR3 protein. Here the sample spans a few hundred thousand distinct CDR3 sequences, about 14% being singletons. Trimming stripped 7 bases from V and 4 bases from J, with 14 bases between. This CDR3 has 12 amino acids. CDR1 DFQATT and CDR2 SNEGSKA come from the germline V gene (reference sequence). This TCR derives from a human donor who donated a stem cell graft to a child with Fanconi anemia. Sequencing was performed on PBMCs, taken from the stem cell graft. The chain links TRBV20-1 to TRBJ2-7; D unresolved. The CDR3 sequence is CSVGTSEYEQYF. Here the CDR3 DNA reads TGCAGTGTCGGTACTTCGGAATACGAGCAGTACTTC.